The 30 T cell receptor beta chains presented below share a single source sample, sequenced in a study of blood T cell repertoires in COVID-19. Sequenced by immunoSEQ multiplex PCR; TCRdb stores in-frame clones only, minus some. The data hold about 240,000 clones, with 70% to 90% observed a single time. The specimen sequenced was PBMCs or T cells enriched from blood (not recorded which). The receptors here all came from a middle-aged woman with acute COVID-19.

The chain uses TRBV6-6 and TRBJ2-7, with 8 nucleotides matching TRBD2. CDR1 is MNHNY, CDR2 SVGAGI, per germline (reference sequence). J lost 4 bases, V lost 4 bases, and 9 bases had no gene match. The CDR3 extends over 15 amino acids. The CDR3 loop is CASSSTASGLYEQYF. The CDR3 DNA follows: TGTGCCAGCAGTTCCACCGCTAGCGGGTTGTACGAGCAGTACTTC.

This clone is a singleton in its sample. CDR3 protein: CASSSGQGYNEQFF. DNA of the CDR3: TGTGCCAGCAGCTCTGGACAGGGTTACAATGAGCAGTTCTTC. V and J are TRBV5-6 and TRBJ2-1; 8 bases are shared with TRBD1. The CDR3 loop spans 14 amino acids. From germline, CDR1 is SGHDT and CDR2 YYEEEE. With 3 bases clipped from V and 4 bases from J, the junction kept 3 bases outside the gene matches.

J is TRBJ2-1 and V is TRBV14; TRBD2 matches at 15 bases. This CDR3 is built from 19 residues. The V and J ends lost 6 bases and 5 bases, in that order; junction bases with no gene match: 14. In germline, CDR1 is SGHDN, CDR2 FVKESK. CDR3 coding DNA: TGTGCCAGCAGGAAGCGAACCCCGGGACTAGCGGGAGGAAACAATGAGCAGTTCTTC. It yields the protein CASRKRTPGLAGGNNEQFF.

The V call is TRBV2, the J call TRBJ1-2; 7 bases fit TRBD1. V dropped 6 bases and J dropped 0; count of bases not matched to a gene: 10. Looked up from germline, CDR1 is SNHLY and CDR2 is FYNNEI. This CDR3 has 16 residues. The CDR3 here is CASSDAHRGANYGYTF. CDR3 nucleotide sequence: TGTGCCAGCAGCGACGCCCACAGGGGAGCTAACTATGGCTACACCTTC.

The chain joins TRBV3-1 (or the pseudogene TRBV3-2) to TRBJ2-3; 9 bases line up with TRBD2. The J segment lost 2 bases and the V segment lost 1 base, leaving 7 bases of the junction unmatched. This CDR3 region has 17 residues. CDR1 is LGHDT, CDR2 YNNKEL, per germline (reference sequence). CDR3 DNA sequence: TGTGCCAGCAGCCAAGTTCGACTAGCGGCCTTCACAGATACGCAGTATTTT. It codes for CASSQVRLAAFTDTQYF.

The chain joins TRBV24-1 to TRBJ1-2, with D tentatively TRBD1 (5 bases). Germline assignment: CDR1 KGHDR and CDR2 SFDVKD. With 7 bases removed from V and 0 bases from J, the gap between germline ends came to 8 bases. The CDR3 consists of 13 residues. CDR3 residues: CATSDRANYGYTF. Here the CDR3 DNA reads TGTGCCACCAGCGACAGAGCTAACTATGGCTACACCTTC.

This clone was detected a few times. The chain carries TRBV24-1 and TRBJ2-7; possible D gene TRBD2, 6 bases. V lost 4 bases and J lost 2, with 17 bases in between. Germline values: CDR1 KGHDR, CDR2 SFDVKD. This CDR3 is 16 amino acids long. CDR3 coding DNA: TGTGCCACCAGTGACTCGGAAGCGGGTAATCCCTACGAGCAGTACTTC. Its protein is CATSDSEAGNPYEQYF.

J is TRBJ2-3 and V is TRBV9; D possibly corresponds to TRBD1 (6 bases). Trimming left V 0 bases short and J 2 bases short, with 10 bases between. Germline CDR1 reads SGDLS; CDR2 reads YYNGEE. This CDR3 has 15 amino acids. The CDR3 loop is CASSVDEGDTDTQYF. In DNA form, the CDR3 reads TGTGCCAGCAGCGTAGACGAGGGGGACACAGATACGCAGTATTTT.

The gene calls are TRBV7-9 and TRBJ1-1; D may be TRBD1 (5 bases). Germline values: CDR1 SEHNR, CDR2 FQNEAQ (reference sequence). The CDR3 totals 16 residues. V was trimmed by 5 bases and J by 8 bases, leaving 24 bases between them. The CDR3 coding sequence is TGTGCCAGCAGCCATCCCAGGTCGGGGGGGGAATTGGAAGCTTTCTTT. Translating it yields CASSHPRSGGELEAFF.

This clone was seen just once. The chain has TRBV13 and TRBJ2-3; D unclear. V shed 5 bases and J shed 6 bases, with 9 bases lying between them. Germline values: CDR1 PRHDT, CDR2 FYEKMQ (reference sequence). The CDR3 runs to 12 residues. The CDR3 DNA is TGTGCCAGCAGCCCCTACAGTGATACGCAGTATTTT. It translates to CASSPYSDTQYF. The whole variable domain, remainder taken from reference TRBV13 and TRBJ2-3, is AAGVIQSPRHLIKEKRETATLKCYPIPRHDTVYWYQQGPGQDPQFLISFYEKMQSDKGSIPDRFSAQQFSDYHSELNMSSLELGDSALYFCASSPYSDTQYFGPGTRLTVL.

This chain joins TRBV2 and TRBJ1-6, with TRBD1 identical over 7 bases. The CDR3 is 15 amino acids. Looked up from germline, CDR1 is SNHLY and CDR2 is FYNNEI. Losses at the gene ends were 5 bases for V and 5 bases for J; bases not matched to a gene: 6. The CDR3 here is CASSPGQRNNSPLHF. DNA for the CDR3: TGTGCCAGCAGTCCGGGACAGAGAAATAATTCACCCCTCCACTTT.

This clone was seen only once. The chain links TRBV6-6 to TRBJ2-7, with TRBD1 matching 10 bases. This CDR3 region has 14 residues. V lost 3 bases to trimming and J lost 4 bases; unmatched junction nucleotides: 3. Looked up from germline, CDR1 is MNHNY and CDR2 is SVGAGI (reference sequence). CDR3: CASSYLGQGYEQYF. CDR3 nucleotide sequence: TGTGCCAGCAGTTATCTGGGACAGGGGTACGAGCAGTACTTC.

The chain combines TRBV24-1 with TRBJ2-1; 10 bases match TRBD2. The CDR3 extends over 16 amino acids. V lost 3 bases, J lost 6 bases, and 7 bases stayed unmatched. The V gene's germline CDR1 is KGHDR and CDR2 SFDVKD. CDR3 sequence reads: CATSDQPSGRGNEQFF. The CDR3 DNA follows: TGTGCCACCAGTGATCAGCCTAGCGGGAGAGGCAATGAGCAGTTCTTC.

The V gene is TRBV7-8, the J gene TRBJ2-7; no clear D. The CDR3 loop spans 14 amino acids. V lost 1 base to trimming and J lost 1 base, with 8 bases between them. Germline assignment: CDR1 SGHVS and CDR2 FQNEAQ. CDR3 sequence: CASSLEAGSYEQYF. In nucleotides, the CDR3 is TGTGCCAGCAGCTTAGAGGCCGGGTCCTACGAGCAGTACTTC.

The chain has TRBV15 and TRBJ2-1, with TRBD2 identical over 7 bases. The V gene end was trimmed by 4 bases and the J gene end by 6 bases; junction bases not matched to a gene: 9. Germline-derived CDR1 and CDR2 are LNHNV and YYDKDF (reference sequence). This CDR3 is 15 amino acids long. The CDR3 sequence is CATSKELAASNEQFF. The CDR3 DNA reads TGTGCCACCAGCAAGGAGCTAGCGGCCTCCAATGAGCAGTTCTTC.

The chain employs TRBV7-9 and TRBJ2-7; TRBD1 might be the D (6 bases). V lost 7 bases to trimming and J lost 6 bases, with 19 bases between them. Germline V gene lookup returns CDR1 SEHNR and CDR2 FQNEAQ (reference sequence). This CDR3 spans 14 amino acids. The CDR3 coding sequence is TGTGCCAGCACCTTTATACAGGGCTTGGGCGAGCAGTACTTC. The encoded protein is CASTFIQGLGEQYF.

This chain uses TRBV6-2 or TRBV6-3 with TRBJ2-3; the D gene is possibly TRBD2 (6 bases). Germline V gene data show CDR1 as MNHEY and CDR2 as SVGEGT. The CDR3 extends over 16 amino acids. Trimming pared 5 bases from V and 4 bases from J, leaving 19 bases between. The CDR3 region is CASSNPIAVQADTQYF. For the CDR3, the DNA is TGTGCCAGCAGTAACCCCATAGCGGTCCAGGCAGATACGCAGTATTTT.

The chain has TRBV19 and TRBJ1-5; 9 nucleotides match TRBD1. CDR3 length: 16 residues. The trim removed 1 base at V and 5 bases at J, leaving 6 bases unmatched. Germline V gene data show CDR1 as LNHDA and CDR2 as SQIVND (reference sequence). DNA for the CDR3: TGTGCCAGTAGTATAGTAGGCGGACAGGGGCATCAGCCCCAGCATTTT. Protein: CASSIVGGQGHQPQHF.

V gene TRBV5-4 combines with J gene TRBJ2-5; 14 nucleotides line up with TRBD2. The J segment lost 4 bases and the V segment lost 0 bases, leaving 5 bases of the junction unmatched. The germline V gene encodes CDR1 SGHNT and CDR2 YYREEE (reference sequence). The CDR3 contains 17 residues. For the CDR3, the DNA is TGTGCCAGCAGCTTGGTAGGACTAGCGGGAGGAACAGAGACCCAGTACTTC. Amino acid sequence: CASSLVGLAGGTETQYF.

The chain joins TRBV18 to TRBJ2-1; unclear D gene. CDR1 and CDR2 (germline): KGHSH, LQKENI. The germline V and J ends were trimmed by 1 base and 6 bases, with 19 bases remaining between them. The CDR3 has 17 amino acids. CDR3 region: CASSPQFDLTAPNEQFF. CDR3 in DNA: TGTGCCAGCTCACCACAATTCGATCTTACAGCCCCCAATGAGCAGTTCTTC.

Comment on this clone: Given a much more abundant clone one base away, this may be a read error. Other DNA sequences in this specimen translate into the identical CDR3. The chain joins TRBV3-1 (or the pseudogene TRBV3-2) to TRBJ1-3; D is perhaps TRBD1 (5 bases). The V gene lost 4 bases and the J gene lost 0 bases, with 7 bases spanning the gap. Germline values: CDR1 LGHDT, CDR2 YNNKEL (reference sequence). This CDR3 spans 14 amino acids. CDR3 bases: TGTGCCAGCAGCCGCGACAGCTCTGGAAACACCATATATTTT. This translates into CASSRDSSGNTIYF.

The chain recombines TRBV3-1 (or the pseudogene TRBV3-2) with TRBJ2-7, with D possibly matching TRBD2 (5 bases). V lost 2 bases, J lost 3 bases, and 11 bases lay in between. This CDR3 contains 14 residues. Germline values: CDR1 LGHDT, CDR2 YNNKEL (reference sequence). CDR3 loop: CASSQWSGDYEQYF. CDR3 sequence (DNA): TGTGCCAGCAGCCAATGGAGCGGAGACTACGAGCAGTACTTC.

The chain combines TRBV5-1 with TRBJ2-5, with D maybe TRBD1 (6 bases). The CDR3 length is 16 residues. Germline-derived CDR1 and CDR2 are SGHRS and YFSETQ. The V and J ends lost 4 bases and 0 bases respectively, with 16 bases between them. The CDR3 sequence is CASSRGQTNNQETQYF. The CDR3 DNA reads TGCGCCAGCAGCCGAGGACAGACTAATAACCAAGAGACCCAGTACTTC.

The CDR3 sequence is CASKVQAGGYYEQYF. The CDR3 DNA is TGTGCCAGTAAGGTTCAGGCAGGGGGCTATTACGAGCAGTACTTC. The V call is TRBV19, the J call TRBJ2-7; 8 bases line up with TRBD1. The V gene end was trimmed by 7 bases and the J gene end by 4 bases; junction bases not matched to a gene: 12. The germline gives CDR1 LNHDA, CDR2 SQIVND (reference sequence). This CDR3 has 15 amino acids.

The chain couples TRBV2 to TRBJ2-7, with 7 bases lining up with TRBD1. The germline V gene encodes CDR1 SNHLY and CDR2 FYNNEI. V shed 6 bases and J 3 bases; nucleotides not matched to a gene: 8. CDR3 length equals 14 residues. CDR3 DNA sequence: TGTGCCAGCAGCGAAACGACAGGGCTCTACGAGCAGTACTTC. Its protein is CASSETTGLYEQYF.

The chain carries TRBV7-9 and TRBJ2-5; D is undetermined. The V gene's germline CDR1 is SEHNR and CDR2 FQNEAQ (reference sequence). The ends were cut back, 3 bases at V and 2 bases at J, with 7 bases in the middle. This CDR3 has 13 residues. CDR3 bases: TGTGCCAGCAGCTTTGGTCGGCAAGAGACCCAGTACTTC. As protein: CASSFGRQETQYF.

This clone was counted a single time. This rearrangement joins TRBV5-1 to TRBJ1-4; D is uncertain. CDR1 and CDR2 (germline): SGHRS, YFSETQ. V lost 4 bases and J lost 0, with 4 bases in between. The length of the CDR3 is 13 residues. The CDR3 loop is CASSISTNEKLFF. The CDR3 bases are TGCGCCAGCAGCATCTCAACTAATGAAAAACTGTTTTTT.

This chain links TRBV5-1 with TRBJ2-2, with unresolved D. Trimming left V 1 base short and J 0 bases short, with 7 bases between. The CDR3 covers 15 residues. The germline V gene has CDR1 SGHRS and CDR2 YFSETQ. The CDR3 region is CASSLTGANTGELFF. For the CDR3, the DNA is TGCGCCAGCAGCTTGACCGGTGCGAACACCGGGGAGCTGTTTTTT.

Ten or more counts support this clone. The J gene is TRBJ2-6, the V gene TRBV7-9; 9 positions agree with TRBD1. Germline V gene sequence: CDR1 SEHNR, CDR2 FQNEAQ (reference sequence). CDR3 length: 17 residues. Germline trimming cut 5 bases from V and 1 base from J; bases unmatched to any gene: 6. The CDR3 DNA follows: TGTGCCAGCAGCACGAGGGACAGGGTATCTGGGGCCAACGTCCTGACTTTC. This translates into CASSTRDRVSGANVLTF. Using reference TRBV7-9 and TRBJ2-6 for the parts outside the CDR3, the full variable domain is DTGVSQNPRHKITKRGQNVTFRCDPISEHNRLYWYRQTLGQGPEFLTYFQNEAQLEKSRLLSDRFSAERPKGSFSTLEIQRTEQGDSAMYLCASSTRDRVSGANVLTFGAGSRLTVL.

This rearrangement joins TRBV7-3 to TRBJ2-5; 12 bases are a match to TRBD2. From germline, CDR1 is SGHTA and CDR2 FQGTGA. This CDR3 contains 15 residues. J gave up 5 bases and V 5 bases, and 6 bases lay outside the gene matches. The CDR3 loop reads CASSPPGLAGETQYF. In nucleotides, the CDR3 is TGTGCCAGCAGCCCCCCCGGACTAGCGGGGGAGACCCAGTACTTC.